This T cell receptor beta chain was identified during a study of T cell repertoires in cytomegalovirus infection. TCRdb re-called the reads with MiXCR, one entry per CDR3 protein. The sample records tens of thousands of distinct CDR3 sequences, just over 20% being singletons. This clonotype has just a few counts. Its antigen is currently unknown. Sequencing used CD8+ T cells from cultured PBMCs, obtained from culture after CMV antigen stimulation. The sequence was obtained from a human donor in good health (CMV status not recorded). Some clones in this sample may be carry-over from other donors' samples.

CDR3 sequence reads: CASSLRIRDGPVNEKLFF. The CDR3 DNA sequence: TGTGCCAGCAGCCTTAGGATCCGGGACGGACCGGTTAATGAAAAACTGTTTTTT. This sequence joins TRBV7-6 and TRBJ1-4; D is possibly TRBD1 (5 bases). This CDR3 spans 18 amino acids. Trimming removed 5 bases from V and 4 bases from J, with 23 bases in between. Germline V gives CDR1 SGHVS, CDR2 FNYEAQ.